Below are 22 T cell receptor beta chains sequenced from a single sample in a study of cytomegalovirus exposure and HLA in healthy donors. The method was immunoSEQ multiplex PCR; TCRdb's version includes in-frame clones alone and lacks a portion of them. This table holds around 130,000 clones, about nine tenths found once. Sequencing was done on a sample of PBMCs. Receptors originate from a man aged 25 to 40 in good health and CMV-seronegative.

This chain joins TRBV7-9 and TRBJ1-2, with a possible D match to TRBD1 (5 bases). V was trimmed by 6 bases and J by 1 base, leaving 6 bases between them. This CDR3 region has 12 residues. Germline CDR1 and CDR2: SEHNR and FQNEAQ (reference sequence). The CDR3 is CASRGGNYGYTF. The CDR3 bases are TGTGCCAGCAGGGGGGGTAACTATGGCTACACCTTC.

The chain uses TRBV19 and TRBJ2-7, with 9 bases identical to TRBD1. From germline, CDR1 is LNHDA and CDR2 SQIVND (reference sequence). CDR3 size: 14 residues. The V and J ends lost 2 bases and 5 bases, in that order; junction bases with no gene match: 4. Here the CDR3 reads CASSITGQGNEQYF. The CDR3 DNA reads as TGTGCCAGTAGTATAACGGGACAGGGAAACGAGCAGTACTTC.

V gene TRBV2 combines with J gene TRBJ1-1, with a tentative D call TRBD1 (6 bases). The CDR3 is 15 amino acids. The V and J ends lost 6 bases and 6 bases respectively, with 20 bases between them. Germline CDR1 is SNHLY and CDR2 is FYNNEI. The CDR3 nucleotides are TGTGCCAGCAGCCTGACAGGTGGGGATTTGCCTGAAGCTTTCTTT. Translation gives CASSLTGGDLPEAFF.

The chain has TRBV7-9 and TRBJ2-5, with TRBD2 matching over 7 bases. The germline V gene encodes CDR1 SEHNR and CDR2 FQNEAQ (reference sequence). J was trimmed by 1 base and V by 3 bases; bases with no gene match: 5. The CDR3 spans 15 residues. In DNA form, the CDR3 reads TGTGCCAGCAGCTTGGGTTCTAGCGGCCAAGAGACCCAGTACTTC. Protein product: CASSLGSSGQETQYF.

The CDR3 DNA reads as TGTGCCAGCAGTTTGCGAGGGAGGTACTACGAGCAGTACTTC. This sequence encodes CASSLRGRYYEQYF. The chain links TRBV27 to TRBJ2-7; TRBD2 is a possible D gene (6 bases). Trimming removed 3 bases from V and 3 bases from J, with 12 bases in between. The CDR3 contains 14 residues. CDR1 and CDR2 from the germline V gene are MNHEY and SMNVEV (reference sequence).

The CDR3 nucleotides read TGTGCCAGCAGCTTAGGGCGGGGTAGCGGCCTCACAGATACGCAGTATTTT. Its protein is CASSLGRGSGLTDTQYF. The chain employs TRBV11-3 and TRBJ2-3; a weak D match, TRBD2 (6 bases). The CDR3 is made up of 17 amino acids. Germline V CDR1 and CDR2: SGHNT, YENEEA. V lost 1 base, J lost 2 bases, and 16 bases lay in between.

This chain uses TRBV7-6 with TRBJ2-7; the match to TRBD1 covers 8 bases. CDR3 size: 15 residues. In germline, CDR1 is SGHVS, CDR2 FNYEAQ. With 2 bases clipped from V and 4 bases from J, the junction kept 7 bases outside the gene matches. Here the CDR3 DNA reads TGTGCCAGCAGCTTAACCGGGACAGGTGGTTACGAGCAGTACTTC. The encoded protein is CASSLTGTGGYEQYF.

The V call is TRBV11-3, the J call TRBJ2-1, with 7 bases matching TRBD1. Looked up from germline, CDR1 is SGHNT and CDR2 is YENEEA. This CDR3 comprises 13 residues. The junction had 3 bases not matched to a gene; V was cut back by 5 bases and J by 5 bases. The CDR3: CASSPTGNNEQFF. The DNA for the CDR3 is TGTGCCAGCAGCCCGACAGGGAACAATGAGCAGTTCTTC.

This chain connects TRBV15 to TRBJ2-3; the D gene is possibly TRBD1 (6 bases). V lost 8 bases and J lost 4, with 13 bases in between. Germline assignment: CDR1 LNHNV and CDR2 YYDKDF (reference sequence). CDR3 length equals 13 residues. The CDR3 bases are TGTGCCACCCGGGACATTCAGCCAGATACGCAGTATTTT. Its protein product is CATRDIQPDTQYF. Complete variable domain (other parts from reference TRBV15 and TRBJ2-3): DAMVIQNPRYQVTQFGKPVTLSCSQTLNHNVMYWYQQKSSQAPKLLFHYYDKDFNNEADTPDNFQSRRPNTSFCFLDIRSPGLGDTAMYLCATRDIQPDTQYFGPGTRLTVL.

The V call is TRBV18, the J call TRBJ2-5; D is unclear. CDR1 is KGHSH and CDR2 is LQKENI in the germline V gene. This CDR3 is 15 amino acids long. V was clipped by 5 bases and J by 5 bases, with 18 bases between them. The CDR3 spells CASSNQRRIGETQYF. The DNA of the CDR3 is TGTGCCAGCTCAAATCAGCGTAGGATCGGGGAGACCCAGTACTTC.

V and J are TRBV5-1 and TRBJ1-5; 7 bases match TRBD1. V dropped 4 bases and J dropped 3; count of bases not matched to a gene: 4. From germline, CDR1 is SGHRS and CDR2 YFSETQ. CDR3 size: 14 residues. The CDR3 region is CASSKGTDNQPQHF. The CDR3 bases are TGCGCCAGCAGCAAGGGGACAGACAATCAGCCCCAGCATTTT.

CDR3 in amino acids: CASSTGLAGTGETQYF. The CDR3 DNA sequence: TGTGCCAGTAGTACAGGACTAGCGGGGACCGGTGAGACCCAGTACTTC. The chain uses TRBV19 and TRBJ2-5, with TRBD2 matching over 12 bases. From germline, CDR1 is LNHDA and CDR2 SQIVND (reference sequence). With V trimmed by 4 bases and J by 5 bases, 8 bases remained unmatched. The CDR3 runs to 16 residues. Combining the CDR3 with reference TRBV19 and TRBJ2-5 gives the whole variable domain DGGITQSPKYLFRKEGQNVTLSCEQNLNHDAMYWYRQDPGQGLRLIYYSQIVNDFQKGDIAEGYSVSREKKESFPLTVTSAQKNPTAFYLCASSTGLAGTGETQYFGPGTRLLVL.

V gene TRBV19 combines with J gene TRBJ1-2; D is unclear. CDR1 is LNHDA and CDR2 is SQIVND in the germline V gene (reference sequence). The CDR3 length is 14 residues. The ends were cut back, 9 bases at V and 3 bases at J, with 17 bases in the middle. CDR3 protein: CASHPVAGYYGYTF. In nucleotides, the CDR3 is TGTGCCAGCCACCCTGTAGCCGGGTACTATGGCTACACCTTC.

The rearrangement joins TRBV6-6 to TRBJ2-7; the D is unclear. The V gene's germline CDR1 is MNHNY and CDR2 SVGAGI (reference sequence). V was shortened by 6 bases and J by 3 bases, with 12 bases between the two germline ends. The CDR3 runs to 13 residues. As DNA, the CDR3 is TGTGCCAGCAGCCTCATGAACGGCTACGAGCAGTACTTC. It yields the protein CASSLMNGYEQYF.

The chain carries TRBV5-4 and TRBJ1-4, with 7 bases matching TRBD1. J gave up 4 bases and V 1 base, and 13 bases lay outside the gene matches. There are 18 residues in the CDR3. Looked up from germline, CDR1 is SGHNT and CDR2 is YYREEE (reference sequence). The CDR3, as DNA: TGTGCCAGCAGCTTGCGTGCGACAGCGACAGGGAGTAATGAAAAACTGTTTTTT. It yields the protein CASSLRATATGSNEKLFF.

V and J are TRBV7-2 and TRBJ1-6; D not certain. Trimming left V 4 bases short and J 8 bases short, with 15 bases between. The CDR3 sequence is 15 residues long. CDR1 is SGHTA, CDR2 FQGNSA, per germline. This CDR3 reads CASSSGETGDSPLHF. The CDR3 nucleotides read TGTGCCAGCAGCTCGGGAGAGACCGGAGATTCACCCCTCCACTTT.

The rearrangement uses TRBV2 and TRBJ1-4; no firm D call. Germline CDR1 reads SNHLY; CDR2 reads FYNNEI. Trimming shortened V by 3 bases and J by 0 bases, and 8 bases separated the two germline ends. This CDR3 is built from 15 residues. The DNA of the CDR3 is TGTGCCAGCAGTGACAGGTCGGCAACTAATGAAAAACTGTTTTTT. Protein sequence: CASSDRSATNEKLFF.

The V gene is TRBV19, the J gene TRBJ1-2; D gene ambiguous. CDR3 size: 15 residues. The germline V gene encodes CDR1 LNHDA and CDR2 SQIVND (reference sequence). V lost 6 bases, J lost 0 bases, and 14 bases lay in between. The CDR3: CASRVSENTNYGYTF. CDR3 in DNA: TGTGCCAGTAGAGTCTCCGAAAACACTAACTATGGCTACACCTTC.

The genes are TRBV9 and TRBJ2-7; the D is unclear. The V end was cut by 0 bases, the J end by 4 bases, with 8 bases between. The CDR3 totals 13 residues. Germline V lookup: CDR1 SGDLS, CDR2 YYNGEE. CDR3 sequence (DNA): TGTGCCAGCAGCGTAGGTTCCGTTTACGAGCAGTACTTC. It specifies CASSVGSVYEQYF.

The gene calls are TRBV2 and TRBJ2-5; TRBD1 matches 7 bases. The CDR3 has 14 residues. Germline V lookup: CDR1 SNHLY, CDR2 FYNNEI. Losses at the gene ends were 6 bases for V and 2 bases for J; bases not matched to a gene: 6. This CDR3 is CASSGTVPQETQYF. CDR3 coding DNA: TGTGCCAGCAGCGGGACAGTGCCTCAAGAGACCCAGTACTTC.

V usage is TRBV2 and J usage is TRBJ2-7; 7 bases align to TRBD1. CDR1 and CDR2 from the germline V gene are SNHLY and FYNNEI. V lost 5 bases and J lost 3; bases outside the gene matches: 13. The CDR3 has 16 amino acids. CDR3 DNA: TGTGCCAGCAGTAATCGACCGGGACAGATTGTCTACGAGCAGTACTTC. This translates into CASSNRPGQIVYEQYF.

This chain links TRBV27 with TRBJ2-3, with a weak D call TRBD1 (5 bases). Germline CDR1 and CDR2: MNHEY and SMNVEV (reference sequence). Trimming took 4 bases from V and 4 from J, leaving 15 bases between them. This CDR3 comprises 15 residues. For the CDR3, the DNA is TGTGCCAGCAGTTCCAGGGCCACAAATCCAGATACGCAGTATTTT. This encodes CASSSRATNPDTQYF.